A single sample is the source of the 5 T cell receptor beta chains below, sequenced in a study of T-cell reconstitution after alpha-beta-depleted transplantation in children. Preparation of the TCRbeta library involved a method that used unique molecular identifiers. TCRdb used MiXCR to reprocess the PCR reads, holding one entry per CDR3 protein. The sample includes approximately 1,000,000 distinct CDR3 sequences, 25% to 35% seen only once; the top ten take 28%. The input for sequencing was PBMCs, mostly from graft donor cells, taken 360 days after TCRalphabeta/CD19-depleted stem cell transplant. These receptor sequences come from a boy younger than two who had a stem cell transplant for SCID, so the T cells may come from the graft donor.

The sample holds a few counts of this clonotype. This chain connects TRBV3-1 to TRBJ2-2; D remains ambiguous. Germline V gene data show CDR1 as LGHDT and CDR2 as YNNKEL (reference sequence). Trimming pared 3 bases from V and 1 base from J, leaving 15 bases between. The CDR3 extends over 17 amino acids. CDR3 region: CASSQPLGKVNTGELFF. In DNA form, the CDR3 reads TGTGCCAGCAGCCAGCCCTTGGGCAAGGTGAACACCGGGGAGCTGTTTTTT.

This clonotype was counted a single time. This chain connects TRBV2 to TRBJ1-1, with a weak D call TRBD1 (6 bases). This CDR3 comprises 14 residues. Germline assignment: CDR1 SNHLY and CDR2 FYNNEI. V was pared by 8 bases and J by 3 bases, with 16 bases between. CDR3 loop: CASSQQGWDTEAFF. In DNA, the CDR3 is TGTGCCAGCTCCCAACAGGGTTGGGACACTGAAGCTTTCTTT.

CDR3 DNA sequence: TGCAGTGCTGGTAGGGACAGGTATTTCACAGATACGCAGTATTTT. Translation gives CSAGRDRYFTDTQYF. V gene TRBV20-1 combines with J gene TRBJ2-3; 8 bases match TRBD1. This CDR3 has 15 residues. The V and J ends lost 5 bases and 2 bases, in that order; junction bases with no gene match: 9. Per germline, CDR1 DFQATT and CDR2 SNEGSKA (reference sequence).

V usage is TRBV28 and J usage is TRBJ2-3; 12 nucleotides agree with TRBD2. CDR3 size: 16 residues. The junction had 6 bases not matched to a gene; V was cut back by 8 bases and J by 0 bases. CDR1 and CDR2 (germline): MDHEN, SYDVKM. Written as DNA, the CDR3 is TGTGCCAGCGGACTAGCGGGGACCTCTAGCACAGATACGCAGTATTTT. Protein sequence: CASGLAGTSSTDTQYF.

The rearrangement uses TRBV3-1 and TRBJ2-2; D perhaps matches TRBD1 (6 bases). V was pared by 7 bases and J by 4 bases, with 13 bases between. The germline V gene has CDR1 LGHDT and CDR2 YNNKEL (reference sequence). The CDR3 sequence is 14 residues long. CDR3 DNA sequence: TGTGCCAGCAAATGGGGCAGGGGCACCGGGGAGCTGTTTTTT. It yields the protein CASKWGRGTGELFF.